The text below deals with one TCR beta chain. The CDR3 contains 13 residues. The germline CDR1 and CDR2 sequences are SEHNR and FQNEAQ (reference sequence). TCR beta was sequenced from UMI-tagged 5' RACE libraries. TCRdb re-called the 5' RACE reads and gives one entry per CDR3 protein, without DNA. This table holds several thousand distinct CDR3 sequences. Early memory CD8+ T cells that were CCR7+ PD-1+ TIGIT+ with exhausted-like traits constituted the TPEX cells. In each subset, RNA was taken from duplicate vials, each of around 150,000 sorted CD8+ T cells. These data belong to a study of human CD8 memory T cell subsets.

The sample taken for sequencing was CD8+ T cells from PBMCs. The rearrangement joins TRBV7-9 to TRBJ1-2; TCRdb's D gene call, TRBD1, goes unchecked for lack of DNA. This clonotype was sampled from a human donor in good health. This chain's CDR3 is CASSSPDRAGYTF. The complete variable domain, with remaining parts taken from reference TRBV7-9 and TRBJ1-2, reads DTGVSQNPRHKITKRGQNVTFRCDPISEHNRLYWYRQTLGQGPEFLTYFQNEAQLEKSRLLSDRFSAERPKGSFSTLEIQRTEQGDSAMYLCASSSPDRAGYTFGSGTRLTVV.